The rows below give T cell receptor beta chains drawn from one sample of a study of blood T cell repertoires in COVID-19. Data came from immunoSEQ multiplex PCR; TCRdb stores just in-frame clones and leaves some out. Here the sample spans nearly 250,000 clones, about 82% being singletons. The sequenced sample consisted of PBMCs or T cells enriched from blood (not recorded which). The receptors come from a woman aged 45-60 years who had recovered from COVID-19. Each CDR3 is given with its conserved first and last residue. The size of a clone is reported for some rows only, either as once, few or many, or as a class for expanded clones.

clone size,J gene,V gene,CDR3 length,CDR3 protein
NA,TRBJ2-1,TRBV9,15,CASSVDGVRNNEQFF
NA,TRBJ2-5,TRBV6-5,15,CASSYSGTGAGGTYF
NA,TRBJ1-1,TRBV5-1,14,CASSLVAGNTEAFF
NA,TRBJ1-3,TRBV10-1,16,CASSESRTGPGNTIYF
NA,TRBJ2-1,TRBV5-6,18,CASSFGTSGRKAGYEQFF
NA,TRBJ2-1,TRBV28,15,CASKGGTSGRHEQFF
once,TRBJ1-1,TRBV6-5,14,CASSYLYRDSEAFF
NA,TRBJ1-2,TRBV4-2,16,CASSRVPGGAYYGYTF
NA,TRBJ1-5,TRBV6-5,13,CASSSTLNQPQHF
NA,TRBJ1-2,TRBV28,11,CASTGGYGYTF
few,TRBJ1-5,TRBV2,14,CASSFTEINQPQHF
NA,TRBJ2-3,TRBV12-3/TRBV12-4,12,CASRGASDTQYF
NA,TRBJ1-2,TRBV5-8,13,CASSLAPGDGYTF
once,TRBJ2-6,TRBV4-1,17,CASRPGLADSGANVLTF
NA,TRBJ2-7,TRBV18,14,CASSAGLAGSEQYF
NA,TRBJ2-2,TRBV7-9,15,CASSFFGVNTGELFF
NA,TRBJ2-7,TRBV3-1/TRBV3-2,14,CASSHRGSSYEQYF
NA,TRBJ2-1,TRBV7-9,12,CASSRQTSKQFF
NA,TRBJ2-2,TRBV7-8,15,CASSFGQGAAGELFF
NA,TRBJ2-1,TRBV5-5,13,CASSLRRVAEQFF
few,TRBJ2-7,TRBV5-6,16,CASSFLIPGITYEQYF
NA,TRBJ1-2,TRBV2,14,CASTRGDFRDGYTF
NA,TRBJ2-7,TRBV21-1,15,CASSSCRGLYDEQYF
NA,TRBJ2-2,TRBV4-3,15,CASSPYPGNTGELFF
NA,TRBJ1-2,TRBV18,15,CASSPMAGINYGYTF
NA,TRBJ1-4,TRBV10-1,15,CASSSTGDPDEKLFF
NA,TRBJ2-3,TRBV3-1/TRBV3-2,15,CASSQDWGGTDTQYF
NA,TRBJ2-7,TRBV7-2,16,CASSPGLAGVIDEQYF
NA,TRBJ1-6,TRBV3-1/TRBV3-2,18,CASSQGTGGGSYNSPLHF
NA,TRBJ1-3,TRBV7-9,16,CASSLAWDSSGNTIYF
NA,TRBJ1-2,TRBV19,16,CASRNLRRQANYGYTF
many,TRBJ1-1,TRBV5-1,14,CASGLGNKNTEAFF
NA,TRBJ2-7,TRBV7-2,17,CASSLVIIGKGTYEQYF
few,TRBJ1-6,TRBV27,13,CASSHTEISPLHF
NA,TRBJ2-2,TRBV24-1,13,CATSDRGSGELFF
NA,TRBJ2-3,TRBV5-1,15,CASRPQGGRGDTQYF
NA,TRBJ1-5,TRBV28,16,CASSPRTGRGNQPQHF
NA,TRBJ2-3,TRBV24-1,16,CATRPGTGVGADTQYF
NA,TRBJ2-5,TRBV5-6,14,CASSLVGAQETQYF
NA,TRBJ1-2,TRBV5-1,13,CASSLEGSRGYTF
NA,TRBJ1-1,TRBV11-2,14,CASIHPTWNTEAFF
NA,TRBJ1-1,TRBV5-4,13,CASSPDRVTEAFF
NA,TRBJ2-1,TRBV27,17,CASSLRPVGGALNEQFF